This TCR beta chain derives from a study of cytomegalovirus exposure and HLA in healthy donors. Study results and caveats: Later genetic work tied a missense DCLRE1C variant to beta-chain V and J trimming.

The J segment lost 4 bases and the V segment lost 2 bases, leaving 10 bases of the junction unmatched. The CDR3 covers 16 residues. CDR1 is MNHNY and CDR2 is SVGAGI in the germline V gene (reference sequence). On this clone: What it recognizes is unknown.

Vbeta (60) and Jbeta (13) primers were used in the PCR. Assay: immunoSEQ multiplex PCR; the TCRdb copy retains only in-frame clones and omits some. The repertoire holds 55,000 or so clones, with almost 85% as singletons. This TCR was recovered from a man aged 45-60 years in good health and CMV-seronegative. Sequenced: PBMCs. This rearrangement joins TRBV6-6 to TRBJ1-1, with TRBD1 matching over 7 bases. The CDR3 reads CASSYISNRGGTEAFF. The CDR3, as DNA: TGTGCCAGCAGTTACATTTCCAACAGGGGAGGCACTGAAGCTTTCTTT.